This T cell receptor (beta chain) came from a study of CXCR3-negative and CXCR3-positive naive CD8 T cells. Study-wide results and caveats: Whereas both naive subsets had comparably high diversity, memory CD8+ cells had much lower diversity. Naive CXCR3-negative cells resembled naive CXCR3-positive cells in TRBV-TRBJ usage; memory cells differed. Researchers report that CXCR3-positive naive cells carry more hydrophobic TRB CDR3s than CXCR3-negative naive cells.

The authors made the TRB cDNA libraries by 5' RACE using UMI labels. Reanalyzing the 5' RACE reads, TCRdb keeps one entry per CDR3 protein, without DNA. The sample shows roughly 59,000 distinct CDR3 sequences, and about 0.68% sits with its ten largest clones. CDR1 and CDR2 from the germline V gene are SGHTA and FQGTGA. CDR3 size: 16 residues. As regards this clonotype: Its antigen is undetermined.

The J gene is TRBJ2-5, the V gene TRBV7-3; the TCRdb D gene call, TRBD2, has no DNA to confirm it. The sequenced sample consisted of naive CXCR3+ CD8+ T cells from blood. The subset here: CD45RO-CCR7+CD27+CD95- naive CD8+ T cells expressing CXCR3 (TNR3+). The receptor comes from a human donor in good health. Some clones in this sample may be carry-over from other donors' samples. The CDR3 is CASSSYGPSSQETQYF. Combining the CDR3 with reference TRBV7-3 and TRBJ2-5 gives the whole variable domain GAGVSQTPSNKVTEKGKYVELRCDPISGHTALYWYRQSLGQGPEFLIYFQGTGAADDSGLPNDRFFAVRPEGSVSTLKIQRTERGDSAVYLCASSSYGPSSQETQYFGPGTRLLVL.